This passage covers 9 T cell receptor beta chains from one sample sequenced in a study of T cell responses to AZD1222 COVID-19 vaccine. Generated by immunoSEQ multiplex PCR, the TCRdb table keeps only in-frame clones and is missing some. This sample carries more than 100,000 clones, 88% of them seen once, and the ten largest clones take 7.6%. Sequencing was performed on peripheral blood, taken on day 0 of AZD1222 vaccination. These TCRs come from an adult in good health.

V is TRBV5-5 and J is TRBJ1-1; D is perhaps TRBD1 (6 bases). This CDR3 contains 14 residues. Germline V gene data show CDR1 as SGHKS and CDR2 as YYEKEE (reference sequence). Trimming left V 4 bases short and J 4 bases short, with 14 bases between. The CDR3 loop reads CASSRLGGSTEAFF. The DNA for the CDR3 is TGTGCCAGCAGCCGGCTGGGGGGCAGCACTGAAGCTTTCTTT.

This clone occurred once. The rearrangement links TRBV6-1 to TRBJ2-3; D not certain. This CDR3 spans 15 amino acids. Trimming cost V 3 bases and J 0 bases, with 10 bases left between them. Germline V CDR1 and CDR2: MNHNS, SASEGT. The CDR3 DNA sequence: TGTGCCAGCAGTGAGGGCAGTTATAGCACAGATACGCAGTATTTT. Protein product: CASSEGSYSTDTQYF.

The V and J genes are TRBV5-4 and TRBJ2-3, with unresolved D. Germline V gene sequence: CDR1 SGHNT, CDR2 YYREEE (reference sequence). The CDR3 contains 13 residues. The ends were cut back, 0 bases at V and 2 bases at J, with 4 bases in the middle. The CDR3 reads CASSLAITDTQYF. The CDR3 DNA is TGTGCCAGCAGCTTGGCTATCACAGATACGCAGTATTTT.

In this sample, this clone turned up a few times. The gene calls are TRBV29-1 and TRBJ1-1; 7 bases match TRBD1. The CDR3 extends over 13 amino acids. J lost 3 bases, V lost 3 bases, and 4 bases had no gene match. In germline, CDR1 is SQVTM, CDR2 ANQGSEA. The CDR3 is CSVEVRGDTEAFF. The CDR3 DNA reads TGCAGCGTTGAGGTCAGGGGGGACACTGAAGCTTTCTTT.

This clone was seen a few times. This chain connects TRBV5-1 to TRBJ2-7, with D perhaps TRBD1 (6 bases). Trimming took 1 base from V and 2 from J, leaving 13 bases between them. The CDR3 is 15 amino acids. CDR1 and CDR2 from the germline V gene are SGHRS and YFSETQ. Here the CDR3 reads CASSLSQGTTYEQYF. CDR3 DNA: TGCGCCAGCAGCTTGAGTCAGGGGACAACCTACGAGCAGTACTTC.

This clone was detected only once. The rearrangement links TRBV28 to TRBJ1-2; D not resolved. There are 14 residues in the CDR3. In germline, CDR1 is MDHEN, CDR2 SYDVKM. Between the trimmed V and J ends, which lost 5 bases and 5 bases, there was a span of 15 bases. The CDR3: CASSLWEQNYGYTF. The CDR3, as DNA: TGTGCCAGCAGTCTGTGGGAACAGAATTATGGCTACACCTTC.

The chain recombines TRBV25-1 with TRBJ2-2; D unclear. This CDR3 is 13 amino acids long. The V end was cut by 1 base, the J end by 4 bases, with 4 bases between. CDR1 MGHDK and CDR2 SYGVNS come from the germline V gene. CDR3 loop: CASSESTTGELFF. The CDR3 DNA follows: TGTGCCAGCAGTGAATCCACCACCGGGGAGCTGTTTTTT.

The rearrangement uses TRBV7-9 and TRBJ2-1; 11 nucleotides match TRBD1. The CDR3 loop spans 19 amino acids. Germline CDR1 reads SEHNR; CDR2 reads FQNEAQ (reference sequence). Losses at the gene ends were 5 bases for V and 0 bases for J; bases not matched to a gene: 12. In DNA, the CDR3 is TGTGCCAGCAGCCAGCCCGGACAGGGGGCTTCTCTCTCCTACAATGAGCAGTTCTTC. The encoded protein is CASSQPGQGASLSYNEQFF.

The chain joins TRBV15 to TRBJ2-2; weak D call: TRBD2 (6 bases). In germline, CDR1 is LNHNV, CDR2 YYDKDF (reference sequence). The CDR3 consists of 14 residues. V shed 0 bases and J shed 6 bases, with 8 bases lying between them. The CDR3 DNA sequence: TGTGCCACCAGCAGAGATCCGGGGGCCGGGGAGCTGTTTTTT. It is translated as CATSRDPGAGELFF.